This entry is about one TCR beta chain. These data originate in a study of blood T cell repertoires in COVID-19. Method: immunoSEQ multiplex PCR; TCRdb's copy keeps in-frame clones and lacks some. Altogether around 390,000 clones are present, approximately 87% being singletons, with the ten largest covering roughly a tenth. Germline assignment: CDR1 MNHEY and CDR2 SMNVEV (reference sequence). The CDR3 length is 15 residues. V was clipped by 6 bases and J by 4 bases, with 15 bases between them. The origin of this receptor is a woman in her 50s who had recovered from COVID-19. This chain links TRBV27 with TRBJ2-2; maybe TRBD1 (8 bases). Specimen: PBMCs or T cells enriched from blood (not recorded which). CDR3 sequence reads: CASRTGGAGTGELFF. CDR3 in DNA: TGTGCCAGCAGAACAGGGGGGGCGGGCACCGGGGAGCTGTTTTTT.